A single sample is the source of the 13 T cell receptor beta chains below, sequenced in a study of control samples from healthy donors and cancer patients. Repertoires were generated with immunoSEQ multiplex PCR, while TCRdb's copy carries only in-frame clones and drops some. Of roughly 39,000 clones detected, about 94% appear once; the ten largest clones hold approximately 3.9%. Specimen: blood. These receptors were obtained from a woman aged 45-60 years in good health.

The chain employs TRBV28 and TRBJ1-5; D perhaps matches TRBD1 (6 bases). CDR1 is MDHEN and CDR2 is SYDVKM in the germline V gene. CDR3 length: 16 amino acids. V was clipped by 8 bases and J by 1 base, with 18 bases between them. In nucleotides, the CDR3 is TGTGCCAGCCAAGCCACAGGGTTCGGGAGCAATCAGCCCCAGCATTTT. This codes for CASQATGFGSNQPQHF.

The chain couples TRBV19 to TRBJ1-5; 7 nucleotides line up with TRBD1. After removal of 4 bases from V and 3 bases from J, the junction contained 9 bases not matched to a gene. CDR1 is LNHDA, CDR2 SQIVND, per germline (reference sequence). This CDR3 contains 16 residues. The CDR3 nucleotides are TGTGCCAGTAGTAGCTCGGGAGGGACAGTCAATCAGCCCCAGCATTTT. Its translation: CASSSSGGTVNQPQHF.

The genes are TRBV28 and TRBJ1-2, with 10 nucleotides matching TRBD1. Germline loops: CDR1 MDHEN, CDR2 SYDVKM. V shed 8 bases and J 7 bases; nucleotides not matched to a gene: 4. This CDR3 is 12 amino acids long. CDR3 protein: CASLGQGSGYTF. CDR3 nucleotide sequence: TGTGCCAGCCTGGGACAGGGGTCTGGCTACACCTTC.

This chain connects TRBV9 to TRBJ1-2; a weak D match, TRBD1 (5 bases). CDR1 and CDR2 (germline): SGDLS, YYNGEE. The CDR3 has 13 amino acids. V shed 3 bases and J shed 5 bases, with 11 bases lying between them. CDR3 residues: CASSGGQWYGYTF. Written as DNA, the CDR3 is TGTGCCAGCAGCGGGGGCCAGTGGTATGGCTACACCTTC.

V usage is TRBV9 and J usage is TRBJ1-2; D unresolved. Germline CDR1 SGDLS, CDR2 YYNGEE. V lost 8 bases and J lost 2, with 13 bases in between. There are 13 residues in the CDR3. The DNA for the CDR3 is TGTGCCAGTCCAGGAGGAACGAACTATGGCTACACCTTC. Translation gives CASPGGTNYGYTF.

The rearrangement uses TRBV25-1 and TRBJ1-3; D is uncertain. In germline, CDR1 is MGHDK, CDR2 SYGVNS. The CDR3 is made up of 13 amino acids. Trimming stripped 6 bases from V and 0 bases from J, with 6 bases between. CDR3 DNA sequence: TGTGCCAGCAGACAGAGCTCTGGAAACACCATATATTTT. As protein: CASRQSSGNTIYF.

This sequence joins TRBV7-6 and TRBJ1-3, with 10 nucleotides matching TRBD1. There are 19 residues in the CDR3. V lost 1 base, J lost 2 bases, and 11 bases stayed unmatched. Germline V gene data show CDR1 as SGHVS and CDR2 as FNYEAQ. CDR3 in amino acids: CASSLVPTGGTGAGNTIYF. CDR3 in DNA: TGTGCCAGCAGCTTAGTACCTACAGGAGGGACAGGGGCTGGAAACACCATATATTTT.

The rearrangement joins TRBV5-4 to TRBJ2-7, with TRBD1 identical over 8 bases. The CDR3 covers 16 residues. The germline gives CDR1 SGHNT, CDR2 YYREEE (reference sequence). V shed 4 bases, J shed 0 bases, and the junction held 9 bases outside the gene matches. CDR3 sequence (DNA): TGTGCCAGCAGCCCCAGCTTGACAGGGGCCTCCTACGAGCAGTACTTC. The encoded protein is CASSPSLTGASYEQYF. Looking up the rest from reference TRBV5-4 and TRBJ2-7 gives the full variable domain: ETGVTQSPTHLIKTRGQQVTLRCSSQSGHNTVSWYQQALGQGPQFIFQYYREEENGRGNFPPRFSGLQFPNYSSELNVNALELDDSALYLCASSPSLTGASYEQYFGPGTRLTVT.

The CDR3: CATSRASGLGNTEAFF. CDR3 nucleotides: TGTGCCACCAGCAGAGCATCAGGCCTGGGGAACACTGAAGCTTTCTTT. The chain links TRBV15 to TRBJ1-1; D uncertain. CDR1 is LNHNV, CDR2 YYDKDF, per germline (reference sequence). The CDR3 is 16 residues long. With 1 base removed from V and 1 base from J, the gap between germline ends came to 13 bases.

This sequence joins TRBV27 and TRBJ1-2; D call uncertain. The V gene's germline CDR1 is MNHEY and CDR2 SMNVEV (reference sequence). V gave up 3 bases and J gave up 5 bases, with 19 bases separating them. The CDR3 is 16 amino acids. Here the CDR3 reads CASSLSSLGSLYGYTF. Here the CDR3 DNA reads TGTGCCAGCAGTTTGTCCTCCCTGGGCTCCCTTTATGGCTACACCTTC.

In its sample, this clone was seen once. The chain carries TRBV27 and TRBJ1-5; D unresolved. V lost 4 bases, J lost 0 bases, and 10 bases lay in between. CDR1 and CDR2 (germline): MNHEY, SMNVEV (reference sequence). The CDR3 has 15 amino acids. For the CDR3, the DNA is TGTGCCAGCAGTTGGAGGGATGGTAGCAATCAGCCCCAGCATTTT. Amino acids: CASSWRDGSNQPQHF.

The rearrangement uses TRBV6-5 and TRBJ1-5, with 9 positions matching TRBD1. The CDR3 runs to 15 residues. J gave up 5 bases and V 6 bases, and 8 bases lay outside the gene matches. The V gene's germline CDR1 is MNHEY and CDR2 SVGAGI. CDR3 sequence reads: CASSRGTGRDQPQHF. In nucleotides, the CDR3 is TGTGCCAGCAGCCGTGGGACAGGGCGGGATCAGCCCCAGCATTTT.

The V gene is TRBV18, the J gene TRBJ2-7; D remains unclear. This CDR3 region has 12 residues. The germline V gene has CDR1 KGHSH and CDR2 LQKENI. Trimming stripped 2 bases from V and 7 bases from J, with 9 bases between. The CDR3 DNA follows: TGTGCCAGCTCACCAGCCGGGTTGGAGCAGTACTTC. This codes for CASSPAGLEQYF.